Listed below are T cell receptor beta chains from one sample, sequenced in a study of T-cell reconstitution after alpha-beta-depleted transplantation in children. TCRdb used MiXCR to reprocess the PCR reads, holding one entry per CDR3 protein. The profile covers 90,000 to 100,000 distinct CDR3 sequences, with 23% appearing a single time and roughly a fifth taken by the ten largest. The material was PBMCs, obtained before TCRalphabeta/CD19-depleted stem cell transplant. These receptor sequences come from a boy younger than 10 with acute lymphoblastic leukemia, due to receive a stem cell transplant. CDR3s include the opening cysteine and the closing phenylalanine or tryptophan. D genes are given only for firm matches. Clone size, where shown, is once, few, many, or a class for clones that have expanded.

TGTGCCATCAGCGCCGGGACTAGCGGAGCCCGGGCCGGGGAGCTGTTTTTT	CAISAGTSGARAGELFF	TRBV10-3	TRBJ2-2	few	TRBD2
TGTGCCAGCAGTTTACTAGCGGTTCACAATGAGCAGTTCTTC	CASSLLAVHNEQFF	TRBV28	TRBJ2-1	NA	TRBD2
TGCAGTGCTAGAGATCTTCGACAGGCTGGGGTCTCGAGAGAGCAGTACTTC	CSARDLRQAGVSREQYF	TRBV20-1	TRBJ2-7	NA	NA
TGTGCCAGCAGCGGGGAAGGCCGTGGCTACACCTTC	CASSGEGRGYTF	TRBV11-2	TRBJ1-2	few	NA
TGTGCCAGCAGCTTCACCTTTGCAGGGGCCTCTGGAAACACCATATATTTT	CASSFTFAGASGNTIYF	TRBV7-9	TRBJ1-3	NA	NA
TGTGCCAGCAGCTTAAAGCCCCCTCCGGGGCCCCAAGAGACCCAGTACTTC	CASSLKPPPGPQETQYF	TRBV11-2	TRBJ2-5	NA	NA
TGCGCCAAATATATCGACCAGCGGAGGATCCCCAATGAGCAGTTCTTC	CAKYIDQRRIPNEQFF	TRBV5-1	TRBJ2-1	NA	NA
TGTGCCAGCAGCTTATCTAGCGGAAGCACAGATACGCAGTATTTT	CASSLSSGSTDTQYF	TRBV7-2	TRBJ2-3	NA	TRBD2
TGTGCCAGCAGTGAATTGAACGGAGAAGAGACCCAGTACTTC	CASSELNGEETQYF	TRBV25-1	TRBJ2-5	few	NA
TGTGCCAGCAGCGCCTCACTAGCGTTTTCCACAGATACGCAGTATTTT	CASSASLAFSTDTQYF	TRBV9	TRBJ2-3	few	TRBD2
TGTGCCATCAGTGAGTCGCACTCTGGGGCCAACGTCCTGACTTTC	CAISESHSGANVLTF	TRBV10-3	TRBJ2-6	few	NA
TGTGCCAGCAGCGCGGGGGGCCAGCCGAACACTGAAGCTTTCTTT	CASSAGGQPNTEAFF	TRBV9	TRBJ1-1	many	NA
TGCAGCGTTGAGCCCCCAGGGAAAGAGACCCAGTACTTC	CSVEPPGKETQYF	TRBV29-1	TRBJ2-5	few	NA
TGTGCCAGCAGCAAAGGACGTCGTCGGCGAAACAGATGTTGTGAGCAGTTCTTC	CASSKGRRRRNRCCEQFF	TRBV21-1	TRBJ2-1	once	NA
TGTGCCAGCAGCAATTACAGGGACTCGTACAATGAGCAGTTCTTC	CASSNYRDSYNEQFF	TRBV28	TRBJ2-1	NA	NA
TGTGCCAGCAGCGTAGCCTTCACCCTCCCGGCCTATGGCTACACCTTC	CASSVAFTLPAYGYTF	TRBV9	TRBJ1-2	NA	NA
TGTGCCAGCAGTTTAGCGCCCACCTACGAGCAGTACTTC	CASSLAPTYEQYF	TRBV28	TRBJ2-7	few	NA
TGTGCCAGCGTTACTGGCCAGGGCACTGAAGCTTTCTTT	CASVTGQGTEAFF	TRBV6-5	TRBJ1-1	few	NA
TGCAGTGCTAGCGGAGGGGAGACCCAGTACTTC	CSASGGETQYF	TRBV20-1	TRBJ2-5	few	NA
TGTGCCAGCAGCCGAAAAGTTGGGGACAACACCGGGGAGCTGTTTTTT	CASSRKVGDNTGELFF	TRBV12-3/TRBV12-4	TRBJ2-2	few	NA
TGTGCCAGCAGTTTCACCGAACGGGACAGGATCACCCAGGACTATGGCTACACCTTC	CASSFTERDRITQDYGYTF	TRBV12-3/TRBV12-4	TRBJ1-2	NA	TRBD1
TGTGCCAGCAGCTCCCCACTAGCGGAGCTTGGGGTCAATGAGCAGTTCTTC	CASSSPLAELGVNEQFF	TRBV7-9	TRBJ2-1	few	TRBD2
TGCAGTGCCACTGATTCCGGGACTAGTAAAGAGACCCAGTACTTC	CSATDSGTSKETQYF	TRBV20-1	TRBJ2-5	NA	TRBD2
TGTGCCAGCAGTGGCGACCACAGGCTCTATGGCTACACCTTC	CASSGDHRLYGYTF	TRBV25-1	TRBJ1-2	few	NA
TGTGCCATCAGTGAAGGGGGCAGCTATGGCTACACCTTC	CAISEGGSYGYTF	TRBV10-3	TRBJ1-2	few	TRBD1
TGCGCCAGCAGCGCCCTTGGGGCCACCGGGGAGCTGTTTTTT	CASSALGATGELFF	TRBV5-1	TRBJ2-2	few	NA
TGCGCCAGCAGCTTGGTGGCGGAGCGGACCCACGTCCTGACTTTC	CASSLVAERTHVLTF	TRBV5-1	TRBJ2-6	few	NA
TGTGCCATCAGCACCCCAGCGGGAGGGTACTACGAGCAGTACTTC	CAISTPAGGYYEQYF	TRBV10-3	TRBJ2-7	few	TRBD2
TGTGCCAGCAGCCCGCTCGGGGGGGGTTACGAGCAGTACTTC	CASSPLGGGYEQYF	TRBV7-9	TRBJ2-7	few	TRBD2
TGCGCCAGCAGCCAAGCGGCCAGGGGAGAGACCCAGTACTTC	CASSQAARGETQYF	TRBV4-1	TRBJ2-5	many	NA
TGTGCCAGCAGTCTCACCCAGGGTAGGAAGACCCAGTACTTC	CASSLTQGRKTQYF	TRBV28	TRBJ2-5	NA	NA
TGTGCCAGCTCACCAGGAGTAGCAGATACGCAGTATTTT	CASSPGVADTQYF	TRBV18	TRBJ2-3	NA	NA
TGTGCCAGCAGCCGCGCCCCAGGGGACACTGAAGCTTTCTTT	CASSRAPGDTEAFF	TRBV28	TRBJ1-1	NA	NA
TGTGCCAGCAGTTCCCGTAGTCTAGCAGCAGATACGCAGTATTTT	CASSSRSLAADTQYF	TRBV28	TRBJ2-3	NA	NA
TGCAGTGCTAGACTAGCGGGTAGCACAGATACGCAGTATTTT	CSARLAGSTDTQYF	TRBV20-1	TRBJ2-3	NA	TRBD2
TGTGCCAGCAGCTCCGGCCGTGGCCAGCCCCAGCATTTT	CASSSGRGQPQHF	TRBV7-8	TRBJ1-5	few	NA